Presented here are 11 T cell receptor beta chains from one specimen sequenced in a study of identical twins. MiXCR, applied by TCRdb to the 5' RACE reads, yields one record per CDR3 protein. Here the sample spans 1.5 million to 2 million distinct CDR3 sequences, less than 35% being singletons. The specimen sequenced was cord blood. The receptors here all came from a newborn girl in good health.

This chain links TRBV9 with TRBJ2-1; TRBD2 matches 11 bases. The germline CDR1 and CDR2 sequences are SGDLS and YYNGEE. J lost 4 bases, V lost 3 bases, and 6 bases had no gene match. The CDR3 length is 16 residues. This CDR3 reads CASSARGTSGYNEQFF. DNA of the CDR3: TGTGCCAGCAGCGCGAGGGGGACTAGCGGATACAATGAGCAGTTCTTC.

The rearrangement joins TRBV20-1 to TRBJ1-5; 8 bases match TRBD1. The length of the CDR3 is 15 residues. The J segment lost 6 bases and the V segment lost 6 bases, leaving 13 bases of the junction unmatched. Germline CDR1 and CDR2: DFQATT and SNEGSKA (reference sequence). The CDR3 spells CSARFQGAWSQPQHF. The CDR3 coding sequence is TGCAGTGCCAGATTCCAGGGGGCTTGGAGTCAGCCCCAGCATTTT.

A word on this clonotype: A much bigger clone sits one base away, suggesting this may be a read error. The CDR3 nucleotides read TGCGCCAGCAGCTTGGTCTCGACTAGCTCAGATACGCAGTATTTT. It specifies CASSLVSTSSDTQYF. The chain has TRBV5-1 and TRBJ2-3; 7 positions match TRBD2. Germline V lookup: CDR1 SGHRS, CDR2 YFSETQ. This CDR3 contains 15 residues. Trimming cost V 0 bases and J 4 bases; bases outside gene matches: 5.

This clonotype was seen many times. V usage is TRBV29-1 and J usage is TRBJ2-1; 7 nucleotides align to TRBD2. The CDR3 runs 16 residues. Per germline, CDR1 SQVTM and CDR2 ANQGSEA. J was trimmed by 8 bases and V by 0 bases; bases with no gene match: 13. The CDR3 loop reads CSVEEGLGGGGYEQFF. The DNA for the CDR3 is TGCAGCGTTGAAGAAGGATTAGGCGGGGGAGGGTATGAGCAGTTCTTC.

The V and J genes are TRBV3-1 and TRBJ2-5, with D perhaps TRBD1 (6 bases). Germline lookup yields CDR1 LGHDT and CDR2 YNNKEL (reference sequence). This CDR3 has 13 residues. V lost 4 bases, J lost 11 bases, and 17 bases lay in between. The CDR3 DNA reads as TGTGCCAGCAGCCCCCGACAGGTCGGAGAGCAGTACTTC. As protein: CASSPRQVGEQYF.

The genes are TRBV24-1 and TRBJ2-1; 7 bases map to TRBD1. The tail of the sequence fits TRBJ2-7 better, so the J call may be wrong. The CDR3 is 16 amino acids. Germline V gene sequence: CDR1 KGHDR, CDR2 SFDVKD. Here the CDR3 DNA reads TGTGCCACCAGTGGACACCGGGACAGCTCCTACAATGAGCAGTACTTC. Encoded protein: CATSGHRDSSYNEQYF.

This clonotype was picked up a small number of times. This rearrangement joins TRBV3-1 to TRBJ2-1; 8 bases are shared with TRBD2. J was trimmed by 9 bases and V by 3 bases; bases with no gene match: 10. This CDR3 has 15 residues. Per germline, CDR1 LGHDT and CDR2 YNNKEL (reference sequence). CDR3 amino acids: CASSHEREIQSEQFF. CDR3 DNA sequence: TGTGCCAGCAGCCACGAGCGGGAGATTCAGAGTGAGCAGTTCTTC.

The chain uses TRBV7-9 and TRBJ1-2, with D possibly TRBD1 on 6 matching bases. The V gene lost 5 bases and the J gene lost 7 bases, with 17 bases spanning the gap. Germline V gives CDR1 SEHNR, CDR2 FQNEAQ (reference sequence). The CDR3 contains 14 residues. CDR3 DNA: TGTGCCAGCAGCCTACTCGGGGGGCAGGGTGGCTACACCTTC. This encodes CASSLLGGQGGYTF.

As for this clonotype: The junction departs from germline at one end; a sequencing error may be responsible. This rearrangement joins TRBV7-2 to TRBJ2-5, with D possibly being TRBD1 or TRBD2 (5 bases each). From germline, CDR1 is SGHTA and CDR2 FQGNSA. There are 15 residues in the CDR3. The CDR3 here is CACSSQGLSGETQYF. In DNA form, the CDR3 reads TGTGCCTGCAGCTCCCAGGGTCTTTCGGGGGAGACCCAGTACTTC.

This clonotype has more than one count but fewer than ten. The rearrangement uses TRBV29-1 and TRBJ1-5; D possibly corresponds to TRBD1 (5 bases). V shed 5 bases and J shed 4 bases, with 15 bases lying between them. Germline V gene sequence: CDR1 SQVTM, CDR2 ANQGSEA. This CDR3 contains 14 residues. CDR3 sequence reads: CSVQGRGPNQPQHF. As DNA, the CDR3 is TGCAGCGTTCAAGGCCGGGGCCCTAATCAGCCCCAGCATTTT.

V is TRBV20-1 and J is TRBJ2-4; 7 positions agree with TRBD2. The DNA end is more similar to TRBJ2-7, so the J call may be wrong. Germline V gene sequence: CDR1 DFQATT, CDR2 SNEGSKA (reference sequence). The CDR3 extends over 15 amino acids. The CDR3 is CSASGVAGATYEQYF. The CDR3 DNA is TGCAGTGCCTCCGGAGTGGCGGGAGCGACCTACGAGCAGTACTTC.